This T cell receptor beta chain was sequenced in a study of blood T cells in healthy people across ages. The authors isolated at least 6.5 million PBMCs per sample. The total RNA that was extracted per sample amounted to at least 5 micrograms. Then a second PCR, running about 7 to 11 cycles, was carried out with a sample-barcoded 5' primer and a J-beta primer mix. Each of the cDNA molecules was tagged by a template-switch adaptor with 12 random nucleotides. TCRdb recomputed calls from the 5' RACE reads with MiXCR, one row per CDR3 protein. The table includes over 1,500,000 distinct CDR3 sequences, about 39% detected once. This receptor was obtained from a human donor in good health. Sample: blood.

For the CDR3, the DNA is TGCGCCAGCAGCTTCGGTCTCTGGCAGGGATTTCAAGAGACCCAGTACTTC. Its translation: CASSFGLWQGFQETQYF. This chain connects TRBV5-1 to TRBJ2-5, with TRBD1 as a possible D gene (5 bases). The CDR3 covers 17 residues. Trimming shortened V by 2 bases and J by 2 bases, and 19 bases separated the two germline ends. The V gene's germline CDR1 is SGHRS and CDR2 YFSETQ.